This T cell receptor (beta chain) came from a study of blood T cell repertoires in COVID-19. Study as a whole: Acute-phase and convalescent COVID-19 samples originated in the United States, Italy and Spain. Sample material is recorded as cDNA or gDNA derived from T cells, B-cell-depleted T cells, or PBMCs.

This clone was observed many times. Using immunoSEQ multiplex PCR, the repertoire was profiled, and TCRdb retains in-frame clones only, with some absent. The sample records 100,000 or so clones, under 75% being singletons. J gave up 5 bases and V 3 bases, and 6 bases lay outside the gene matches. The length of the CDR3 is 13 residues. The germline CDR1 and CDR2 sequences are DFQATT and SNEGSKA (reference sequence). The chain combines TRBV20-1 with TRBJ2-5; TRBD1 matches 7 bases. The TCR comes from an older man with acute or convalescent COVID-19. The specimen sequenced was peripheral blood. CDR3 sequence reads: CSASIGGLETQYF. The DNA for the CDR3 is TGCAGTGCTAGTATAGGGGGCTTGGAGACCCAGTACTTC.